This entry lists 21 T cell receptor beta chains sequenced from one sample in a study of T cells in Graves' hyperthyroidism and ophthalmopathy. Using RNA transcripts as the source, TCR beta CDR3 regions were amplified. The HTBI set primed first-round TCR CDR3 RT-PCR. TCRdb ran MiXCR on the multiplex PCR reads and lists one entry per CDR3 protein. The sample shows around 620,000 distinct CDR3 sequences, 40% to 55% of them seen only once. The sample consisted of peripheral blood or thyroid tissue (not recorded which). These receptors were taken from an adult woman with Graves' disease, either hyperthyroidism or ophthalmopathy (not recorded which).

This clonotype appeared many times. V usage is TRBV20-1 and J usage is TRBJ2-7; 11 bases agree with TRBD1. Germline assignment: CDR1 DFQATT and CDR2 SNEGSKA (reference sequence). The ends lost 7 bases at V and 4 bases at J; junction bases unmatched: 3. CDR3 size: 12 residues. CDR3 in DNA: TGCAGTGGGACAGGGGGCGATTACGAGCAGTACTTC. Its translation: CSGTGGDYEQYF.

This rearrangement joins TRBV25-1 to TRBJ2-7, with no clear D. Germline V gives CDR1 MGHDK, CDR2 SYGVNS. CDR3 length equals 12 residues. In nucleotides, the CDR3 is TGTGTACGGCGAAGGCAGACCTACGAGCAGTACTTC. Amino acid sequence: CVRRRQTYEQYF.

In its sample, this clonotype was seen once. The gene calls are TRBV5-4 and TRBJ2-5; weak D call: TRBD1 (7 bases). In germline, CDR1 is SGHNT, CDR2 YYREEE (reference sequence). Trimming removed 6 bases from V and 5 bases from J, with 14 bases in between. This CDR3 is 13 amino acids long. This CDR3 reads CASKIRGRETQYF. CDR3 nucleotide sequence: TGTGCCAGCAAGATCAGGGGGAGGGAGACCCAGTACTTC.

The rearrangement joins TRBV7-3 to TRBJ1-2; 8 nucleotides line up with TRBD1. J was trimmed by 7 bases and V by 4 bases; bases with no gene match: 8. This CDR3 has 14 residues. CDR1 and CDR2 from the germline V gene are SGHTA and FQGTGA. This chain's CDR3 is CASSSLDRDSGYTF. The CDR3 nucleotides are TGTGCCAGCAGCTCTTTGGACAGGGACTCTGGCTACACCTTC.

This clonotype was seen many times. This CDR3 is CSARAGTSTGYTF. The DNA of the CDR3 is TGCAGTGCTAGAGCCGGGACTTCAACGGGCTACACCTTC. This rearrangement joins TRBV20-1 to TRBJ1-2; D might be TRBD1 (5 bases). The CDR3 length is 13 residues. Germline lookup yields CDR1 DFQATT and CDR2 SNEGSKA (reference sequence). The V end lost 1 base, the J end lost 8 bases, and 14 bases lay between the germline ends.

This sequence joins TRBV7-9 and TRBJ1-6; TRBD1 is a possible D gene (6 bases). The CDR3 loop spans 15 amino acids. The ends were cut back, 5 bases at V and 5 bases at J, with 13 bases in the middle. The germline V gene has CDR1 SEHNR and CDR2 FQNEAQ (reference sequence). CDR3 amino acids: CASSRPDSNNSPLHF. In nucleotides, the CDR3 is TGTGCCAGCAGCCGCCCGGACAGTAATAATTCACCCCTCCACTTT.

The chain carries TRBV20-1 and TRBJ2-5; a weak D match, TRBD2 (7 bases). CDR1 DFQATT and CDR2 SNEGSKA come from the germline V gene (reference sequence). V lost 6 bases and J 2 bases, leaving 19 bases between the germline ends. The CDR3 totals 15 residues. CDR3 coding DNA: TGCAGTGCAGACCTCCGCGGGGGCGGGCAAGAGACCCAGTACTTC. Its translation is CSADLRGGGQETQYF.

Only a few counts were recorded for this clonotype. The CDR3 loop reads CASSPGTGILNTEAFF. The CDR3 nucleotides read TGTGCCAGCTCACCCGGGACAGGGATTTTGAACACTGAAGCTTTCTTT. V gene TRBV11-3 combines with J gene TRBJ1-1; 9 nucleotides align to TRBD1. Germline assignment: CDR1 SGHNT and CDR2 YENEEA. The CDR3 runs 16 residues. Trimming at V came to 8 bases and at J to 0 bases, leaving 10 bases not matched to a gene.

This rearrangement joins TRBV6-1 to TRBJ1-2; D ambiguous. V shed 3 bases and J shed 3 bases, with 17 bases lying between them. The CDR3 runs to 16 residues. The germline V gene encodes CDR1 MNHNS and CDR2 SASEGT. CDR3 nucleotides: TGTGCCAGCAGTGATGAGGCAGGAGGTGGTTACTATGGCTACACCTTC. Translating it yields CASSDEAGGGYYGYTF.

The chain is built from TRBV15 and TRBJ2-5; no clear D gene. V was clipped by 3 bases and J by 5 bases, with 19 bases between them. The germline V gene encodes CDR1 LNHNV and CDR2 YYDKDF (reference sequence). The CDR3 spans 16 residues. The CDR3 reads CATSSPTSSPRETQYF. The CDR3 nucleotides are TGTGCCACCAGCAGCCCTACAAGTTCCCCGCGGGAGACCCAGTACTTC.

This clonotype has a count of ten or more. CDR3 region: CASSQTSGRGWREQYF. The DNA of the CDR3 is TGTGCCAGCAGCCAGACGAGTGGTCGGGGGTGGAGGGAGCAGTACTTC. V usage is TRBV4-2 and J usage is TRBJ2-7; D might be TRBD2 (6 bases). The length of the CDR3 is 16 residues. With 3 bases removed from V and 7 bases from J, the gap between germline ends came to 22 bases. Germline V CDR1 and CDR2: LGHNA, YNFKEQ.

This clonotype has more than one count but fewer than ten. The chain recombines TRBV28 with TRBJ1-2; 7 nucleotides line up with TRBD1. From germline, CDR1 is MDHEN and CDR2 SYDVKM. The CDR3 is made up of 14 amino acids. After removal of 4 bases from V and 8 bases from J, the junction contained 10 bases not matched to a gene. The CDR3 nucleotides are TGTGCCAGCAGTTCGACAGGGCAGTCTGAAGGCTACACCTTC. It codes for CASSSTGQSEGYTF.

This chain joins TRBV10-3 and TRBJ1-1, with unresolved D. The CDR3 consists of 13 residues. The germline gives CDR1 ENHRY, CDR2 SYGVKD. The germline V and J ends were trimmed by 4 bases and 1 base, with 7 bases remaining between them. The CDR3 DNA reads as TGTGCCATCAGTGGAGTGCAGAACACTGAAGCTTTCTTT. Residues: CAISGVQNTEAFF.

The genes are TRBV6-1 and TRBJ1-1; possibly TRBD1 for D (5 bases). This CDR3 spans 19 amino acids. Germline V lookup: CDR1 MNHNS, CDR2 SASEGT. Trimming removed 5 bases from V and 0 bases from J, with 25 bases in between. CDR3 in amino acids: CASSFYPRLGLRMNTEAFF. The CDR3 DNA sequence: TGTGCCAGCAGTTTTTACCCGCGACTGGGGCTTAGAATGAACACTGAAGCTTTCTTT.

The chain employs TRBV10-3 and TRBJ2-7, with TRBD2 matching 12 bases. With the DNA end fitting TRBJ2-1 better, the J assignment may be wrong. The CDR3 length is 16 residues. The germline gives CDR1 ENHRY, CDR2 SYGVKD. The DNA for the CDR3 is TGTGCCATCAGTGACCCGACTAGCGGGAGTGGTGATGAGCAGTTCTTC. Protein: CAISDPTSGSGDEQFF.

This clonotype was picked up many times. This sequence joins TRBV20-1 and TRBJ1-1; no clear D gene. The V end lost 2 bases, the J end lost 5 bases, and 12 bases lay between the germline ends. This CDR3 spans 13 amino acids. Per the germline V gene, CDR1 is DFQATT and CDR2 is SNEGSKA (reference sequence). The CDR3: CSARQSAWTEAFF. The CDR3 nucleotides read TGCAGTGCTAGACAGTCGGCGTGGACTGAAGCTTTCTTT.

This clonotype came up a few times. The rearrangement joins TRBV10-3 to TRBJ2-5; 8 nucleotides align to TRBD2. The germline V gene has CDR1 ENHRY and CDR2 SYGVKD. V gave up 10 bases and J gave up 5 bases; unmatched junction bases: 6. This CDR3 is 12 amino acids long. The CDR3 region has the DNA TGTGCCACCTCACGGGAGGGGGAGACCCAGTACTTC. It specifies CATSREGETQYF.

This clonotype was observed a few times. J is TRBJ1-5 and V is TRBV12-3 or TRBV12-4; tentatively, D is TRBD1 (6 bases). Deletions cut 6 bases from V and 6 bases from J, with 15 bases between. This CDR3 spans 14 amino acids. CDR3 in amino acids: CASRGAAGGQPQHF. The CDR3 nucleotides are TGTGCCAGCAGGGGGGCGGCCGGGGGTCAGCCCCAGCATTTT.

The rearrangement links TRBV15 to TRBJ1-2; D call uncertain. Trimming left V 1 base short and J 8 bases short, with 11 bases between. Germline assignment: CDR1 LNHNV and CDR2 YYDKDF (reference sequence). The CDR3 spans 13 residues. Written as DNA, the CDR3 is TGTGCCACCAGCAGAGGACGGCGGGAGGGCTACACCTTC. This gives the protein CATSRGRREGYTF.

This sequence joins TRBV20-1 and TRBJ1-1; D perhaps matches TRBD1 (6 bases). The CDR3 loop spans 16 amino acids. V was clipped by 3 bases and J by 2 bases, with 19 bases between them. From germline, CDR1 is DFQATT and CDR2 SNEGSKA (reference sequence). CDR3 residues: CSASLAGDQPNTEAFF. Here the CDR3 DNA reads TGCAGTGCTAGTCTGGCAGGGGACCAACCTAACACTGAAGCTTTCTTT.

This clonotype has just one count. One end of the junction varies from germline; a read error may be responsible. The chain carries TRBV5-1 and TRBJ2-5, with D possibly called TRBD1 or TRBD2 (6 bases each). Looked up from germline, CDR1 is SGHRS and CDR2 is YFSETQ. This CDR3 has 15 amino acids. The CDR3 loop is CVSSTIGGRRETQYF. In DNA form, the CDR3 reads TGCGTCAGCAGCACGATTGGGGGGCGTCGAGAGACCCAGTACTTC.